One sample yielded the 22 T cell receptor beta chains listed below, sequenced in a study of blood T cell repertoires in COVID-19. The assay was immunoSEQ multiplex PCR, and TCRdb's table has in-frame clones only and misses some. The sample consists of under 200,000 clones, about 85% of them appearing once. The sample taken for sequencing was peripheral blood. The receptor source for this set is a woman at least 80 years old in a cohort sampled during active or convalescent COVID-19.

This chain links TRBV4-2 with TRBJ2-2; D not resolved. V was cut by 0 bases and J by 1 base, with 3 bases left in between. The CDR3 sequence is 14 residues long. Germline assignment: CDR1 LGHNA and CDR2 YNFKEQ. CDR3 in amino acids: CASSQDRNTGELFF. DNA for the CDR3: TGTGCCAGCAGCCAAGATAGGAACACCGGGGAGCTGTTTTTT.

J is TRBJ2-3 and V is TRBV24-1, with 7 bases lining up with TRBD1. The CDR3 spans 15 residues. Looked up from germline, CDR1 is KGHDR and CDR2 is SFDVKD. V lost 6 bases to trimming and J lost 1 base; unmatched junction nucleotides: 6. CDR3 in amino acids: CATSPTGRGTDTQYF. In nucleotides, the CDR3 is TGTGCCACCAGTCCGACAGGGCGGGGCACAGATACGCAGTATTTT.

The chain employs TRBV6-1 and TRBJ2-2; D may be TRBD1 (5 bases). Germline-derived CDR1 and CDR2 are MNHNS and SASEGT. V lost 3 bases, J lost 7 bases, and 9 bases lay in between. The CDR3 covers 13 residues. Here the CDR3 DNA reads TGTGCCAGCAGTGAGGGGCAAATCGGGGAGCTGTTTTTT. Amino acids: CASSEGQIGELFF.

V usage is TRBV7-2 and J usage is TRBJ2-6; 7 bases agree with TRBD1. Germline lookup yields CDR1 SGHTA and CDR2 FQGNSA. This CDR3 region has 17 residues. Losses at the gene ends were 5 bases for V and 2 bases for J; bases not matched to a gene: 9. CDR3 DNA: TGTGCCAGCAGCCAGCAACAGGGGCGTGCTGGGGCCAACGTCCTGACTTTC. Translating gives CASSQQQGRAGANVLTF.

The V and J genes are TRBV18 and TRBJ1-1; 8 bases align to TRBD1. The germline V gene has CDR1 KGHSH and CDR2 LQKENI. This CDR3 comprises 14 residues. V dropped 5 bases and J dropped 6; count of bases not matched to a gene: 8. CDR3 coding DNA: TGTGCCAGCTCAGCGACAGGGGTAGGGGCTGAAGCTTTCTTT. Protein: CASSATGVGAEAFF.

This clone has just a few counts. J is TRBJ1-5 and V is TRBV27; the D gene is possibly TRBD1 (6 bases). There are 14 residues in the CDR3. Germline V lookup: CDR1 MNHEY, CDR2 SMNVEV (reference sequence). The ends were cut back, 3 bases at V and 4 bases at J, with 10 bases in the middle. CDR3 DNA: TGTGCCAGCAGTTTTGCGGACAGAAATCAGCCCCAGCATTTT. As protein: CASSFADRNQPQHF.

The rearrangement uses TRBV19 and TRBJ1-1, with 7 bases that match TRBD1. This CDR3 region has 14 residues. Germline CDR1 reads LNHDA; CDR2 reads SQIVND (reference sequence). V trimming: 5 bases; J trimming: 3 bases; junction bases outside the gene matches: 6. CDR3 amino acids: CASSLGRGDTEAFF. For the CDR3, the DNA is TGTGCCAGTAGTTTAGGCAGGGGGGACACTGAAGCTTTCTTT.

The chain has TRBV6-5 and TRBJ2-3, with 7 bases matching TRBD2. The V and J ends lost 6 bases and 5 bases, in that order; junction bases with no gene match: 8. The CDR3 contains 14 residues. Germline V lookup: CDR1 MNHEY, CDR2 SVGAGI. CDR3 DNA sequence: TGTGCCAGCAGACGAACTAGCGCCGGAGATACGCAGTATTTT. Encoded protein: CASRRTSAGDTQYF.

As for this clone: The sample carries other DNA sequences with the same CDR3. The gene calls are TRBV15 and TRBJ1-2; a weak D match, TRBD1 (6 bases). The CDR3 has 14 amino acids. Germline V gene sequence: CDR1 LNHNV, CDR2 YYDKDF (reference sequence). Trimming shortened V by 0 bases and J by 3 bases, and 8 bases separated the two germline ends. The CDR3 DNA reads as TGTGCCACCAGCAGAGAAGGGGGAGACTATGGCTACACCTTC. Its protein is CATSREGGDYGYTF.

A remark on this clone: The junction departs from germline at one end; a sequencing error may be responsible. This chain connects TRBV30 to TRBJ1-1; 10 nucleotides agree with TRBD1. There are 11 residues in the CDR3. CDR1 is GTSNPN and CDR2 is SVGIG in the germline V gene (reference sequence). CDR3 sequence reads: CAWSPAGTGEF. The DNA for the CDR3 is TGTGCCTGGAGTCCAGCGGGGACAGGGGAATTT.

The chain's CDR3 is CAWSVSGSSYEQYV. CDR3 in DNA: TGTGCCTGGAGTGTCAGCGGGAGCTCCTACGAGCAGTACGTC. The genes are TRBV30 and TRBJ2-7; 8 nucleotides align to TRBD2. Losses at the gene ends were 0 bases for V and 0 bases for J; bases not matched to a gene: 1. The germline V gene has CDR1 GTSNPN and CDR2 SVGIG (reference sequence). The CDR3 covers 14 residues.

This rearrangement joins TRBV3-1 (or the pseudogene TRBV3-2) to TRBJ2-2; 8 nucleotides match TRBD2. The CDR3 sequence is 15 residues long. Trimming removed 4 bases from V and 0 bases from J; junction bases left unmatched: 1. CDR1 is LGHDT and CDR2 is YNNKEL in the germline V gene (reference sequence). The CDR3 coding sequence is TGTGCCAGCAGCCTGGGACTAGCGAACACCGGGGAGCTGTTTTTT. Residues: CASSLGLANTGELFF.

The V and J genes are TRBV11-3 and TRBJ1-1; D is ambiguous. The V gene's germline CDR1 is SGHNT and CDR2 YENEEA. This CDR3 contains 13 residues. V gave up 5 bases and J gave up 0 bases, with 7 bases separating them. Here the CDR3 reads CASSPGMNTEAFF. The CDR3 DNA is TGTGCCAGCAGCCCCGGGATGAACACTGAAGCTTTCTTT.

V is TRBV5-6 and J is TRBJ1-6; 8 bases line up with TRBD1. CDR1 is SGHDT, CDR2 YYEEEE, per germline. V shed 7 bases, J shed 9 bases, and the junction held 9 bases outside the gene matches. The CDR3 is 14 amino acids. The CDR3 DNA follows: TGTGCCAGCGAGAACAGGGGGATTAGTTCACCCCTCCACTTT. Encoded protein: CASENRGISSPLHF. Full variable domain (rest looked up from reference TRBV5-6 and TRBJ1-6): DAGVTQSPTHLIKTRGQQVTLRCSPKSGHDTVSWYQQALGQGPQFIFQYYEEEERQRGNFPDRFSGHQFPNYSSELNVNALLLGDSALYLCASENRGISSPLHFGNGTRLTVT.

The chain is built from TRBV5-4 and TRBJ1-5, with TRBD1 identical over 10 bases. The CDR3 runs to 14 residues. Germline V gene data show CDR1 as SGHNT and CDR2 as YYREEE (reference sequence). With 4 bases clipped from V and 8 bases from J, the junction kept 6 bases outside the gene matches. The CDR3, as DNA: TGTGCCAGCAGCACGGACAGGGGGGATGAGCCCCAGCATTTT. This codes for CASSTDRGDEPQHF. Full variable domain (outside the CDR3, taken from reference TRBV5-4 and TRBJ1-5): ETGVTQSPTHLIKTRGQQVTLRCSSQSGHNTVSWYQQALGQGPQFIFQYYREEENGRGNFPPRFSGLQFPNYSSELNVNALELDDSALYLCASSTDRGDEPQHFGDGTRLSIL.

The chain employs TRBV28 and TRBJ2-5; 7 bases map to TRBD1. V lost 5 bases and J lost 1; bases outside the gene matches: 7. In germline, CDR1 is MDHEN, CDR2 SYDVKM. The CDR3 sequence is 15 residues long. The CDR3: CASSTPDRIQETQYF. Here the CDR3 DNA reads TGTGCCAGCAGTACCCCGGACAGGATCCAAGAGACCCAGTACTTC. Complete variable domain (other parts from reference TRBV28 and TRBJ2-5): DVKVTQSSRYLVKRTGEKVFLECVQDMDHENMFWYRQDPGLGLRLIYFSYDVKMKEKGDIPEGYSVSREKKERFSLILESASTNQTSMYLCASSTPDRIQETQYFGPGTRLLVL.

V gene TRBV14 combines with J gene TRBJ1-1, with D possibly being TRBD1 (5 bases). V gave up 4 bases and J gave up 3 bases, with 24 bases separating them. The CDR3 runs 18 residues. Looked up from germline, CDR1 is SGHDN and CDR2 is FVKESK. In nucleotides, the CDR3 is TGTGCCAGCAGCCGCCTCGGGTCGCTCCAGGGAGGAGACACTGAAGCTTTCTTT. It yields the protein CASSRLGSLQGGDTEAFF.

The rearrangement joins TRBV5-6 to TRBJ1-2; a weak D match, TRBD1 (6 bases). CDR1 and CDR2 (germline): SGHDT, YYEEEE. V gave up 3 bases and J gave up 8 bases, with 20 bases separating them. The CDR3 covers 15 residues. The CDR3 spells CASSSPGGGAEGYTF. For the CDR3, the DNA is TGTGCCAGCAGCTCCCCCGGGGGGGGCGCCGAAGGCTACACCTTC.

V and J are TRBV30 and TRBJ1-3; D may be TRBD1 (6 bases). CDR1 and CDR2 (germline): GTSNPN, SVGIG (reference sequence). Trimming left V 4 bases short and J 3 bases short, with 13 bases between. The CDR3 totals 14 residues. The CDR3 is CAWNVQGFGNTIYF. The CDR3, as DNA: TGTGCCTGGAACGTACAGGGTTTTGGAAACACCATATATTTT.

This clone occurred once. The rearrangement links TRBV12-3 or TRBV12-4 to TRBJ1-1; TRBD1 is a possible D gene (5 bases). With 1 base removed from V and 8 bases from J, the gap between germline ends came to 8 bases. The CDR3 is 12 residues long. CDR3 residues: CASSLEAGEAFF. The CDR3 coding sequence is TGTGCCAGCAGTTTAGAGGCAGGGGAAGCTTTCTTT.

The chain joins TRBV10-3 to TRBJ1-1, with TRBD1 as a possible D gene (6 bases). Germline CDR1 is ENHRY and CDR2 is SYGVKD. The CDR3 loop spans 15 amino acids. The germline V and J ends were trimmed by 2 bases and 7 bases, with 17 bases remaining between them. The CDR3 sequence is CAISETLTGYGEAFF. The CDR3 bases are TGTGCCATCAGTGAGACATTAACAGGGTACGGTGAAGCTTTCTTT.

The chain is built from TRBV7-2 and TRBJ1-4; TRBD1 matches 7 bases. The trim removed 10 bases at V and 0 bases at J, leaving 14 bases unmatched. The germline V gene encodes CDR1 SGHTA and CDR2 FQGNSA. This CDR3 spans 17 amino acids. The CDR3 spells CAKRGGTAKATNEKLFF. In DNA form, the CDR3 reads TGTGCCAAACGTGGGGGGACAGCTAAAGCAACTAATGAAAAACTGTTTTTT.